The 23 T cell receptor beta chains below were found in one sample sequenced in a study of cytomegalovirus exposure and HLA in healthy donors. 13 Jbeta primers and 60 Vbeta primers were used for the PCR. Using immunoSEQ multiplex PCR, the repertoire was profiled, and TCRdb retains in-frame clones only, with some absent. The sample lists 85,000 to 130,000 clones, over 60% occurring once. Sequencing was done on a sample of PBMCs. The receptors stem from a woman in her forties or fifties in good health and CMV-seropositive.

The chain links TRBV7-9 to TRBJ2-5, with D perhaps matching TRBD2 (6 bases). This CDR3 comprises 17 residues. The V end lost 0 bases, the J end lost 2 bases, and 16 bases lay between the germline ends. Germline V lookup: CDR1 SEHNR, CDR2 FQNEAQ (reference sequence). The CDR3 nucleotides are TGTGCCAGCAGCTTAGCTTGGAGCTGGGGGGAACAAGAGACCCAGTACTTC. It codes for CASSLAWSWGEQETQYF.

This chain uses TRBV28 with TRBJ1-2; 7 nucleotides align to TRBD1. J gave up 8 bases and V 3 bases, and 9 bases lay outside the gene matches. The CDR3 spans 14 residues. Germline V gene sequence: CDR1 MDHEN, CDR2 SYDVKM. CDR3 DNA sequence: TGTGCCAGCAGTTTCGCCAGGGGGTGGGTCGGCTACACCTTC. Its translation is CASSFARGWVGYTF.

The chain recombines TRBV7-2 with TRBJ1-2; D might be TRBD1 (6 bases). V was shortened by 4 bases and J by 2 bases, with 14 bases between the two germline ends. The germline CDR1 and CDR2 sequences are SGHTA and FQGNSA. The CDR3 covers 15 residues. The CDR3: CASSSSGTQNYGYTF. DNA for the CDR3: TGTGCCAGCAGCTCCTCCGGGACACAGAACTATGGCTACACCTTC.

The V call is TRBV27, the J call TRBJ2-7; 9 positions match TRBD1. CDR1 is MNHEY, CDR2 SMNVEV, per germline (reference sequence). Germline trimming cut 3 bases from V and 7 bases from J; bases unmatched to any gene: 4. The CDR3 is made up of 13 amino acids. The CDR3 here is CASSFSTGGEQYF. The CDR3 nucleotides are TGTGCCAGCAGTTTTTCGACAGGGGGGGAGCAGTACTTC.

V and J are TRBV6-1 and TRBJ1-2, with 11 bases aligning to TRBD1. Germline CDR1 and CDR2: MNHNS and SASEGT. Unmatched junction bases numbered 6, after V lost 5 bases and J lost 10 bases. The CDR3 length is 13 residues. The CDR3 reads CASSPGTGGSYTF. DNA for the CDR3: TGTGCCAGCAGTCCTGGGACAGGGGGATCCTACACCTTC.

The rearrangement joins TRBV5-4 to TRBJ2-5; tentatively, D is TRBD2 (6 bases). The V and J ends lost 3 bases and 2 bases respectively, with 11 bases between them. Germline values: CDR1 SGHNT, CDR2 YYREEE (reference sequence). This CDR3 has 14 residues. CDR3: CASSYWRGQETQYF. For the CDR3, the DNA is TGTGCCAGCAGCTACTGGCGGGGACAAGAGACCCAGTACTTC.

Only one count was recorded for this clone. At one end, the junction sequence differs from germline, possibly due to a read error. This rearrangement joins TRBV7-7 to TRBJ2-1, with 9 bases that match TRBD2. The CDR3 covers 16 residues. Germline V lookup: CDR1 SSHAT, CDR2 FNYEAQ (reference sequence). The DNA for the CDR3 is TGTGCTAGCAGCTTAGGTGCTAGCGGGGCTTACAATGAGCAGTTCTTC. It specifies CASSLGASGAYNEQFF.

The chain links TRBV18 to TRBJ2-3; D may be TRBD1 (6 bases). The CDR3 is made up of 16 amino acids. The V end was cut by 5 bases, the J end by 3 bases, with 18 bases between. In germline, CDR1 is KGHSH, CDR2 LQKENI. The CDR3 here is CASSLVVGAQTDTQYF. The DNA of the CDR3 is TGTGCCAGCTCATTGGTTGTGGGGGCGCAGACAGATACGCAGTATTTT. Full variable domain (rest looked up from reference TRBV18 and TRBJ2-3): NAGVMQNPRHLVRRRGQEARLRCSPMKGHSHVYWYRQLPEEGLKFMVYLQKENIIDESGMPKERFSAEFPKEGPSILRIQQVVRGDSAAYFCASSLVVGAQTDTQYFGPGTRLTVL.

The V call is TRBV28, the J call TRBJ1-5; D call uncertain. Germline V gene data show CDR1 as MDHEN and CDR2 as SYDVKM. V gave up 5 bases and J gave up 0 bases, with 17 bases separating them. The CDR3 runs to 17 residues. CDR3 sequence (DNA): TGTGCCAGCAGTACTTCCGCCTCCACCTATAGCAATCAGCCCCAGCATTTT. It specifies CASSTSASTYSNQPQHF.

V gene TRBV4-3 combines with J gene TRBJ1-1; the D gene is possibly TRBD1 (6 bases). Germline CDR1 is LGHNA and CDR2 is YSLEER. V was clipped by 4 bases and J by 2 bases, with 20 bases between them. The CDR3 length is 17 residues. The CDR3 DNA reads as TGCGCCAGCAGCCTAAGCCTCTACGACAGGCCTAACACTGAAGCTTTCTTT. Its translation: CASSLSLYDRPNTEAFF.

This clone was counted between two and nine times. The CDR3: CASSQSGLPYEQYF. Written as DNA, the CDR3 is TGTGCCAGCAGCCAGTCGGGACTCCCCTACGAGCAGTACTTC. The rearrangement links TRBV16 to TRBJ2-7, with a possible D match to TRBD2 (6 bases). V was clipped by 3 bases and J by 2 bases, with 11 bases between them. The germline V gene has CDR1 KGHSY and CDR2 FQNENV. The CDR3 has 14 residues.

This rearrangement joins TRBV6-5 to TRBJ1-2; D may be TRBD1 (6 bases). The CDR3 runs 15 residues. Germline V CDR1 and CDR2: MNHEY, SVGAGI. V was trimmed by 0 bases and J by 6 bases, leaving 14 bases between them. CDR3 residues: CASSYSGRGPHGYTF. The CDR3 coding sequence is TGTGCCAGCAGTTACTCTGGCAGGGGTCCCCATGGCTACACCTTC.

The J gene is TRBJ2-5, the V gene TRBV19; 8 positions agree with TRBD1. The V gene end was trimmed by 4 bases and the J gene end by 4 bases; junction bases not matched to a gene: 8. CDR1 LNHDA and CDR2 SQIVND come from the germline V gene (reference sequence). The CDR3 is 15 residues long. The CDR3 here is CASSTLGQGRETQYF. The DNA of the CDR3 is TGTGCCAGTAGTACCCTTGGACAGGGACGAGAGACCCAGTACTTC.

V and J are TRBV7-9 and TRBJ1-1; 7 bases agree with TRBD1. With 5 bases clipped from V and 4 bases from J, the junction kept 22 bases outside the gene matches. The germline CDR1 and CDR2 sequences are SEHNR and FQNEAQ (reference sequence). CDR3 length: 19 residues. CDR3 coding DNA: TGTGCCAGCAGCCCGCAACCGGGACAGAATCTCGCAAGTCCCACTGAAGCTTTCTTT. It specifies CASSPQPGQNLASPTEAFF.

CDR3 in amino acids: CASSLGDRETIEAFF. The CDR3 bases are TGTGCCAGCAGCTTAGGCGACAGGGAAACGATTGAAGCTTTCTTT. The chain couples TRBV7-9 to TRBJ1-1; TRBD1 agrees at 7 bases. The CDR3 length is 15 residues. The germline V gene has CDR1 SEHNR and CDR2 FQNEAQ (reference sequence). The V and J ends lost 1 base and 7 bases, in that order; junction bases with no gene match: 9.

The chain carries TRBV10-1 and TRBJ1-5, with 7 positions matching TRBD1. V was clipped by 6 bases and J by 5 bases; unmatched bases: 7. In germline, CDR1 is WNHNN, CDR2 SYGVQD (reference sequence). This CDR3 contains 14 residues. CDR3 amino acids: CASSATGPDQPQHF. The DNA of the CDR3 is TGCGCCAGCAGCGCGACAGGGCCCGATCAGCCCCAGCATTTT.

CDR3 sequence: CASSLRVRGTEAFF. The CDR3 DNA follows: TGTGCCAGCAGCTTAAGGGTCAGGGGGACTGAAGCTTTCTTT. The V call is TRBV7-9, the J call TRBJ1-1; 7 positions match TRBD1. The CDR3 runs 14 residues. CDR1 SEHNR and CDR2 FQNEAQ come from the germline V gene (reference sequence). J was trimmed by 5 bases and V by 2 bases; bases with no gene match: 5. The full variable domain, completed using reference TRBV7-9 and TRBJ1-1, is DTGVSQNPRHKITKRGQNVTFRCDPISEHNRLYWYRQTLGQGPEFLTYFQNEAQLEKSRLLSDRFSAERPKGSFSTLEIQRTEQGDSAMYLCASSLRVRGTEAFFGQGTRLTVV.

V is TRBV6-6 and J is TRBJ2-7; 7 bases line up with TRBD2. Losses at the gene ends were 8 bases for V and 4 bases for J; bases not matched to a gene: 2. The CDR3 is made up of 11 amino acids. Germline CDR1 is MNHNY and CDR2 is SVGAGI (reference sequence). The CDR3 loop is CASAGEYEQYF. As DNA, the CDR3 is TGTGCCAGCGCGGGGGAGTACGAGCAGTACTTC.

The V and J genes are TRBV5-1 and TRBJ1-1; perhaps TRBD1 as D (6 bases). The CDR3 totals 17 residues. Trimming pared 0 bases from V and 4 bases from J, leaving 19 bases between. In germline, CDR1 is SGHRS, CDR2 YFSETQ. The CDR3 nucleotides read TGCGCCAGCAGCTTGGGCAGGGGAGAGGTATTAGTCACTGAAGCTTTCTTT. Protein product: CASSLGRGEVLVTEAFF.

The genes are TRBV28 and TRBJ1-2; D is undetermined. V was pared by 5 bases and J by 4 bases, with 8 bases between. Germline values: CDR1 MDHEN, CDR2 SYDVKM. This CDR3 contains 12 residues. CDR3 region: CASSALGYGYTF. CDR3 bases: TGTGCCAGCAGTGCTCTAGGCTATGGCTACACCTTC.

The chain joins TRBV5-1 to TRBJ2-5; D is possibly TRBD1 (6 bases). This CDR3 region has 14 residues. Trimming stripped 5 bases from V and 4 bases from J, with 15 bases between. Germline loops: CDR1 SGHRS, CDR2 YFSETQ. The CDR3 DNA reads TGCGCCAGCAGTCCGGGACATCGGCGAGAGACCCAGTACTTC. Protein: CASSPGHRRETQYF.

The chain joins TRBV18 to TRBJ1-1, with a weak D call TRBD1 (6 bases). Germline CDR1 and CDR2: KGHSH and LQKENI. V was trimmed by 3 bases and J by 1 base, leaving 21 bases between them. CDR3 length: 18 amino acids. CDR3 in amino acids: CASSPLSTAGAGNTEAFF. Written as DNA, the CDR3 is TGTGCCAGCTCACCTTTAAGCACGGCAGGGGCCGGGAACACTGAAGCTTTCTTT.

The rearrangement uses TRBV5-6 and TRBJ2-1; 7 bases align to TRBD2. Germline trimming cut 0 bases from V and 4 bases from J; bases unmatched to any gene: 13. From germline, CDR1 is SGHDT and CDR2 YYEEEE. The CDR3 is made up of 18 amino acids. Written as DNA, the CDR3 is TGTGCCAGCAGCTTGGGCAGCAGGCGGGGGTCCCTTTACAATGAGCAGTTCTTC. Translated: CASSLGSRRGSLYNEQFF.